Here is one T cell receptor (beta chain) with its context. These data are taken from a study of blood T cell repertoires in COVID-19. About the study: PBMCs, B-cell-depleted T cells, or T cells were the source of the cDNA or gDNA that made up the material.

Participant ages covered roughly 18 to 90 years across 25 or so US areas. Cohorts were assigned according to the clinical history that participants reported. The germline V gene encodes CDR1 SGHRS and CDR2 YFSETQ. The V gene end was trimmed by 3 bases and the J gene end by 4 bases; junction bases not matched to a gene: 11. There are 16 residues in the CDR3. Original methodology: Reference gene primer amplification gave nucleated cell count estimates. Using immunoSEQ multiplex PCR, the repertoire was profiled, and TCRdb retains in-frame clones only, with some absent. V, J and clone size derive from that table, while D and trimming were established from the DNA sequence. Of about 210,000 clones listed, around 90% are singletons.

This chain connects TRBV5-1 to TRBJ2-3; 7 nucleotides line up with TRBD2. The sample consisted of PBMCs or T cells enriched from blood (not recorded which). The receptor comes from a man younger than 30 with acute COVID-19. CDR3 region: CASSWTTSFQSDTQYF. In DNA form, the CDR3 reads TGCGCCAGCAGCTGGACGACTAGCTTTCAATCAGATACGCAGTATTTT. Filled out from reference TRBV5-1 and TRBJ2-3, the complete variable domain reads KAGVTQTPRYLIKTRGQQVTLSCSPISGHRSVSWYQQTPGQGLQFLFEYFSETQRNKGNFPGRFSGRQFSNSRSEMNVSTLELGDSALYLCASSWTTSFQSDTQYFGPGTRLTVL.